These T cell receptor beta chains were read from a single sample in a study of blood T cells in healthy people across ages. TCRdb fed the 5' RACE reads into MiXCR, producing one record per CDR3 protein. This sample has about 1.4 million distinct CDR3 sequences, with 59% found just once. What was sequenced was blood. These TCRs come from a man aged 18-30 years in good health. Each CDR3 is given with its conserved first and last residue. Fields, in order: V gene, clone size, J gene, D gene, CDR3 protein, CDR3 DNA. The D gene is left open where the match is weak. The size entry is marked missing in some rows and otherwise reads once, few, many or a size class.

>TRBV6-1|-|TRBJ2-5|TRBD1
CASSSQGGEETQYF
TGTGCCAGCAGTTCACAGGGGGGCGAGGAGACCCAGTACTTC
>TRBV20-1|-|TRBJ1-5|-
CSATRGSGNQPQHF
TGCAGTGCTACTAGAGGTAGTGGCAATCAGCCCCAGCATTTT
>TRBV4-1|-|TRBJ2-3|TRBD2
CASSQTGGSTDTQYF
TGTGCCAGCAGCCAAACGGGGGGGAGCACAGATACGCAGTATTTT
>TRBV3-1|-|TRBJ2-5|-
CASSRNPWQETQYF
TGTGCCAGCAGCCGAAATCCATGGCAAGAGACCCAGTACTTC
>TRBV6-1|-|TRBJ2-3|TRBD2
CASSEFGGGSTDTQYF
TGTGCCAGCAGTGAATTTGGCGGGGGAAGCACAGATACGCAGTATTTT
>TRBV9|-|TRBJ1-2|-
CASSVAGAVGYTF
TGTGCCAGCAGCGTAGCGGGGGCGGTCGGCTACACCTTC
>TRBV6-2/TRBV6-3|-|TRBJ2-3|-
CASSSAGQVVQYF
TGTGCCAGCAGCTCGGCGGGGCAGGTTGTGCAGTATTTT
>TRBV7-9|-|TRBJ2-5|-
CASSSSSQETQYF
TGTGCCAGCAGCTCCTCCTCCCAAGAGACCCAGTACTTC
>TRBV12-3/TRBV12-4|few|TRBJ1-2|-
CASSSGTGFYGYTF
TGTGCCAGCAGCTCCGGGACGGGTTTCTATGGCTACACCTTC
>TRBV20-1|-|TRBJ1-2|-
CSASPGQAANYGYTF
TGCAGTGCTAGCCCCGGGCAGGCCGCTAACTATGGCTACACCTTC
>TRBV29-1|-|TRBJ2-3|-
CSVLLDATDTQYF
TGCAGCGTCCTCCTAGACGCCACAGATACGCAGTATTTT
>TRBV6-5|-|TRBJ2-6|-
CASSYNLGANVLTF
TGTGCCAGCAGTTACAACCTCGGGGCCAACGTCCTGACTTTC
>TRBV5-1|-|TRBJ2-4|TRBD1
CASSLVSQGAEEQYF
TGCGCCAGCAGCTTGGTCTCCCAGGGGGCTGAAGAGCAGTACTTC
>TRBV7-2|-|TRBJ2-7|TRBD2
CASSSAGGQYEQYF
TGTGCCAGCAGCTCCGCGGGGGGGCAATACGAGCAGTACTTC
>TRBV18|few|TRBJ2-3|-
CASSPRVTDLTDTQYF
TGTGCCAGCTCACCACGAGTGACAGACCTCACAGATACGCAGTATTTT
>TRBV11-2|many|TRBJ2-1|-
CASSLENNEQFF
TGTGCCAGCAGCTTAGAGAACAATGAGCAGTTCTTC
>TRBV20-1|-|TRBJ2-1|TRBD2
CSAAGPAGGLNEQFF
TGCAGTGCAGCCGGCCCCGCGGGAGGCCTCAATGAGCAGTTCTTC
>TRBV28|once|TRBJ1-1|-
CASIPPQVGMNTEAFF
TGTGCCAGCATCCCTCCACAGGTCGGTATGAACACTGAAGCTTTCTTT
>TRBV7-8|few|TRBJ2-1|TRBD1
CASSSSFRGLSNEQFF
TGTGCCAGCAGCTCCTCATTTAGGGGGCTTTCCAATGAGCAGTTCTTC
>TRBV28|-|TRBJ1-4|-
CASKQGNEKLFF
TGTGCCAGCAAACAGGGTAATGAAAAACTGTTTTTT
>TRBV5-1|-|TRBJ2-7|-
CASSFGREGSYEQYF
TGCGCCAGCAGCTTCGGCAGGGAAGGATCCTACGAGCAGTACTTC
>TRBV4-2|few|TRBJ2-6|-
CASGGLAIFGANVLTF
TGTGCCAGCGGGGGACTGGCCATATTTGGGGCCAACGTCCTGACTTTC
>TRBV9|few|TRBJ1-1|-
CASSVEWGEAFF
TGTGCCAGCAGCGTAGAGTGGGGAGAAGCTTTCTTT
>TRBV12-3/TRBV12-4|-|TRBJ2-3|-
CASSLGKATDTQYF
TGTGCCAGCAGTTTAGGGAAGGCCACAGATACGCAGTATTTT
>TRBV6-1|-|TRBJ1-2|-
CASSERAQDPNYGYTF
TGTGCCAGCAGCGAAAGAGCTCAGGACCCAAACTATGGCTACACCTTC
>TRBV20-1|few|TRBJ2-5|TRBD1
CSAPTGTGVRETQYF
TGCAGTGCCCCAACGGGGACAGGCGTCAGGGAGACCCAGTACTTC
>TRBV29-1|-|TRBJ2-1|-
CSVETGLLGPNEQFF
TGCAGCGTCGAGACGGGACTCCTAGGGCCCAATGAGCAGTTCTTC
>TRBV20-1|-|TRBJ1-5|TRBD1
CSANTQGDGNQPQHF
TGCAGTGCTAACACTCAGGGGGACGGCAATCAGCCCCAGCATTTT
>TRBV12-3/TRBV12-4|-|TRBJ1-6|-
CASSSGPGDSPLHF
TGTGCCAGCAGTTCCGGACCAGGCGATTCACCCCTCCACTTT
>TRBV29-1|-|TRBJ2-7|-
CSARQKNDEQYF
TGCAGCGCAAGGCAGAAAAACGACGAGCAGTACTTC
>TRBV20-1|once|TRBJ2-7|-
CSARDLGARGYEQYF
TGCAGTGCTAGAGATCTGGGGGCGCGAGGCTACGAGCAGTACTTC
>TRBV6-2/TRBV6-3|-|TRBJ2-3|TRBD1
CVSSTSDRANPDTQYF
TGTGTCAGCAGTACGAGCGACAGGGCCAACCCAGATACGCAGTATTTT
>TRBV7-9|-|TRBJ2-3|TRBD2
CASSFLAGGPPDTQYF
TGTGCCAGCAGCTTCCTAGCGGGAGGGCCGCCAGATACGCAGTATTTT
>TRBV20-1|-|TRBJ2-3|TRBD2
CSVPSGRALYTDTQYF
TGCAGTGTTCCTAGCGGGAGGGCCCTATACACAGATACGCAGTATTTT
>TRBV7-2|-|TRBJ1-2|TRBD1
CASSSQTGGFSRGYTF
TGTGCCAGCAGCTCACAGACAGGGGGGTTTTCTCGGGGCTACACCTTC
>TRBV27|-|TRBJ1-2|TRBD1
CASSPGQDHLDYTF
TGTGCCAGCAGCCCAGGACAGGACCATCTTGACTACACCTTC
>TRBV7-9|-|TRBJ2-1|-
CASSQPGTHEQFF
TGTGCCAGCAGCCAACCCGGGACCCATGAGCAGTTCTTC
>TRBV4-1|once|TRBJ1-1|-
CASSQDRAGLYTEAFF
TGCGCCAGCAGCCAAGATCGGGCGGGCTTATACACTGAAGCTTTCTTT
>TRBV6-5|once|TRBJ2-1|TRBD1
CASRPSGDRVYNEQFF
TGTGCCAGCAGACCTAGTGGGGACAGGGTATACAATGAGCAGTTCTTC
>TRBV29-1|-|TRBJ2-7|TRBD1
CSVERDRGNSYEQYF
TGCAGCGTTGAGAGGGACAGGGGTAATTCCTACGAGCAGTACTTC
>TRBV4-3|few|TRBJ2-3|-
CASSQDTTSDTQYF
TGCGCCAGCAGCCAAGATACAACGTCAGATACGCAGTATTTT
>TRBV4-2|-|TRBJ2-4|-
CASSQVERGKNIQYF
TGTGCCAGCAGCCAAGTTGAGCGCGGGAAAAACATTCAGTACTTC
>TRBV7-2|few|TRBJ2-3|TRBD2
CASSPYRGAGDTQYF
TGTGCCAGCAGCCCATACCGGGGAGCGGGGGATACGCAGTATTTT
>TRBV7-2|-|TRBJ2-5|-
CASSLEGVGTNEQYF
TGTGCCAGCAGCTTAGAGGGGGTGGGGACCAATGAGCAGTACTTC
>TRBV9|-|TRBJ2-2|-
CASSIEGAGELFF
TGTGCCAGCAGCATCGAAGGGGCCGGGGAGCTGTTTTTT
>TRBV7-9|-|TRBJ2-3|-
CASSLLLPDTQYF
TGTGCCAGCAGCTTATTGCTCCCAGATACGCAGTATTTT
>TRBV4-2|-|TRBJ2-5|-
CASSQRSRDPQETQYF
TGTGCCAGCAGCCAACGTAGTAGGGACCCCCAAGAGACCCAGTACTTC
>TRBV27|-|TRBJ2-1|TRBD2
CASSLSLAGVYNEQFF
TGTGCCAGCAGTTTATCCCTAGCGGGCGTCTACAATGAGCAGTTCTTC
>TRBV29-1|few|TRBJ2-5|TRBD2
CSVALIAGDETQYF
TGCAGCGTTGCCCTCATAGCGGGAGACGAGACCCAGTACTTC
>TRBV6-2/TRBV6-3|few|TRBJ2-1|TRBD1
CASTPGQGFNEQFF
TGTGCCAGCACGCCGGGACAGGGATTCAATGAGCAGTTCTTC
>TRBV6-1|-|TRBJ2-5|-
CASSGALVQETQYF
TGTGCCAGCAGTGGGGCCCTAGTCCAAGAGACCCAGTACTTC